These T cell receptor beta chains were read from a single sample in a study of spatial heterogeneity in lung cancer. One entry per CDR3 protein, called by TCRdb with MiXCR from the 5' RACE reads. The sample consists of more than 15,000 distinct CDR3 sequences, roughly 5.7% of them appearing once. Sequenced material: lung tumor tissue, taken at surgery. The source is a male donor with early-stage non-small cell lung cancer. CDR3s include the opening cysteine and the closing phenylalanine or tryptophan. A D gene is named only where the DNA matches it firmly. Clone size is stated in some rows and not others, as once, few, many or a class when expanded.

clone size: many; V gene: TRBV12-3/TRBV12-4; D gene: NA; J gene: TRBJ2-7; CDR3 protein: CASSSPGHNYEQYF; CDR3 DNA: TGTGCCAGCAGCTCACCGGGACATAACTACGAGCAGTACTTC
clone size: many; V gene: TRBV5-4; D gene: NA; J gene: TRBJ2-2; CDR3 protein: CASSLLGQGTGELFF; CDR3 DNA: TGTGCCAGCAGCTTGCTGGGGCAAGGCACCGGGGAGCTGTTTTTT
clone size: few; V gene: TRBV12-3/TRBV12-4; D gene: NA; J gene: TRBJ1-5; CDR3 protein: CASSLEAGEQPQHF; CDR3 DNA: TGTGCCAGCAGTTTAGAGGCAGGAGAGCAGCCCCAGCATTTT
clone size: few; V gene: TRBV15; D gene: NA; J gene: TRBJ1-3; CDR3 protein: CATSTSTRGRLGNTIYF; CDR3 DNA: TGTGCCACCAGCACATCGACGAGGGGACGGCTAGGAAACACCATATATTTT
clone size: NA; V gene: TRBV5-1; D gene: TRBD2; J gene: TRBJ2-3; CDR3 protein: CASRTAGGPTDTQYF; CDR3 DNA: TGCGCCAGCAGGACAGCGGGAGGGCCGACAGATACGCAGTATTTT
clone size: many; V gene: TRBV5-1; D gene: NA; J gene: TRBJ2-7; CDR3 protein: CASSLTSGSNEQYF; CDR3 DNA: TGCGCCAGCAGCTTGACGTCAGGGTCCAACGAGCAGTACTTC
clone size: many; V gene: TRBV7-2; D gene: NA; J gene: TRBJ2-1; CDR3 protein: CASSFGGTTYNEQFF; CDR3 DNA: TGTGCCAGCAGCTTTGGGGGGACCACCTACAATGAGCAGTTCTTC
clone size: many; V gene: TRBV5-1; D gene: TRBD2; J gene: TRBJ2-3; CDR3 protein: CASSRLAGSTDTQYF; CDR3 DNA: TGCGCCAGCAGCCGACTAGCGGGAAGCACAGATACGCAGTATTTT
clone size: NA; V gene: TRBV6-6; D gene: NA; J gene: TRBJ1-4; CDR3 protein: CASSSYTPTNEKLFF; CDR3 DNA: TGTGCCAGCAGCTCATACACCCCAACTAATGAAAAACTGTTTTTT
clone size: many; V gene: TRBV6-5; D gene: NA; J gene: TRBJ1-6; CDR3 protein: CASKTGPRDSPLHF; CDR3 DNA: TGTGCCAGCAAAACGGGTCCTAGGGATTCACCCCTCCACTTT
clone size: many; V gene: TRBV7-9; D gene: TRBD1; J gene: TRBJ2-3; CDR3 protein: CASSTRDRVTDTQYF; CDR3 DNA: TGTGCCAGCAGCACCCGCGACAGGGTCACAGATACGCAGTATTTT
clone size: many; V gene: TRBV20-1; D gene: TRBD2; J gene: TRBJ2-3; CDR3 protein: CSASWRWGIAGLSTDTQYF; CDR3 DNA: TGCAGTGCTAGCTGGCGTTGGGGAATAGCGGGGCTTAGCACAGATACGCAGTATTTT
clone size: NA; V gene: TRBV28; D gene: NA; J gene: TRBJ2-4; CDR3 protein: CASSSLETAKNIQYF; CDR3 DNA: TGTGCCAGCAGTTCCCTGGAGACTGCCAAAAACATTCAGTACTTC
clone size: many; V gene: TRBV28; D gene: NA; J gene: TRBJ1-6; CDR3 protein: CASSLTGQTPLHF; CDR3 DNA: TGTGCCAGCAGTTTAACCGGGCAGACCCCCCTCCACTTT
clone size: many; V gene: TRBV15; D gene: NA; J gene: TRBJ2-1; CDR3 protein: CATSSGAFLRGNEQFF; CDR3 DNA: TGTGCCACCAGCAGCGGCGCCTTTCTCAGGGGCAATGAGCAGTTCTTC
clone size: medium-sized; V gene: TRBV27; D gene: TRBD2; J gene: TRBJ2-3; CDR3 protein: CASSSGQLADTQYF; CDR3 DNA: TGTGCCAGCAGTTCCGGACAACTAGCGGATACGCAGTATTTT
clone size: few; V gene: TRBV12-3/TRBV12-4; D gene: TRBD2; J gene: TRBJ2-5; CDR3 protein: CASRLGGPVVTQYF; CDR3 DNA: TGTGCCAGCAGGCTGGGAGGGCCAGTTGTGACCCAGTACTTC
clone size: many; V gene: TRBV12-5; D gene: NA; J gene: TRBJ2-5; CDR3 protein: CASGLGGASNQETQYF; CDR3 DNA: TGTGCTAGTGGTTTGGGGGGAGCCTCAAACCAAGAGACCCAGTACTTC
clone size: NA; V gene: TRBV4-2; D gene: NA; J gene: TRBJ1-5; CDR3 protein: CASSLRAGLGQPQHF; CDR3 DNA: TGTGCCAGCAGCCTCAGGGCAGGGCTGGGACAGCCCCAGCATTTT
clone size: NA; V gene: TRBV5-4; D gene: NA; J gene: TRBJ2-5; CDR3 protein: CATQSGLARETQYF; CDR3 DNA: TGTGCCACACAGAGTGGGCTAGCGCGGGAGACCCAGTACTTC
clone size: medium-sized; V gene: TRBV24-1; D gene: NA; J gene: TRBJ1-5; CDR3 protein: CATRHSPPAGLAQPQHF; CDR3 DNA: TGTGCCACCAGGCATTCCCCTCCGGCAGGGCTGGCCCAGCCCCAGCATTTT
clone size: many; V gene: TRBV9; D gene: NA; J gene: TRBJ1-3; CDR3 protein: CASSVGLPGDGNTIYF; CDR3 DNA: TGTGCCAGCAGCGTAGGTCTGCCAGGGGATGGAAACACCATATATTTT
clone size: many; V gene: TRBV12-5; D gene: TRBD1; J gene: TRBJ1-2; CDR3 protein: CASGTGTGWGGYTF; CDR3 DNA: TGTGCTAGTGGGACCGGGACAGGGTGGGGTGGCTACACCTTC
clone size: many; V gene: TRBV5-6; D gene: NA; J gene: TRBJ2-3; CDR3 protein: CASSLRLLSTDTQYF; CDR3 DNA: TGTGCCAGCAGCTTGAGGCTCCTTAGCACAGATACGCAGTATTTT
clone size: medium-sized; V gene: TRBV2; D gene: TRBD1; J gene: TRBJ1-1; CDR3 protein: CASLTGWNTEAFF; CDR3 DNA: TGTGCCAGCCTGACAGGGTGGAACACTGAAGCTTTCTTT
clone size: many; V gene: TRBV20-1; D gene: NA; J gene: TRBJ2-3; CDR3 protein: CSAKGYTDTQYF; CDR3 DNA: TGCAGTGCAAAGGGGTACACAGATACGCAGTATTTT
clone size: NA; V gene: TRBV5-1; D gene: NA; J gene: TRBJ2-3; CDR3 protein: CASSPEITDTQYF; CDR3 DNA: TGCGCCAGCAGCCCCGAAATCACAGATACGCAGTATTTT
clone size: NA; V gene: TRBV29-1; D gene: TRBD1; J gene: TRBJ2-2; CDR3 protein: CSAMTGWSGELFF; CDR3 DNA: TGCAGCGCTATGACAGGGTGGAGCGGGGAGCTGTTTTTT
clone size: many; V gene: TRBV4-3; D gene: TRBD2; J gene: TRBJ2-5; CDR3 protein: CASSQIAGGLQETQYF; CDR3 DNA: TGCGCCAGCAGCCAGATAGCGGGGGGCCTCCAAGAGACCCAGTACTTC
clone size: many; V gene: TRBV7-2; D gene: TRBD2; J gene: TRBJ2-7; CDR3 protein: CASTTSGSGEQYF; CDR3 DNA: TGTGCCAGCACCACTAGCGGGAGTGGCGAGCAGTACTTC